This TCR beta chain emerged from a study of T cell responses to AZD1222 COVID-19 vaccine. Study information: Pooling covered second doses at about 4 or about 12 weeks. The study's findings and limits: The reported proportion of spike-specific TCRs targeting unmutated variant regions was nearly half. A mostly white British donor set with more females was recruited, and clonal diversity was possibly underestimated. Among AZD1222 vaccinees, only six were seropositive at baseline.

Measured with immunoSEQ multiplex PCR; TCRdb has only the in-frame clones, and not every one. The repertoire consists of 150,000 to 200,000 clones, with around nine tenths occurring once and the leading ten covering approximately 1.6%. Concerning this clone itself: Its antigen is not identified.

The V end lost 6 bases, the J end lost 5 bases, and 20 bases lay between the germline ends. Per germline, CDR1 SNHLY and CDR2 FYNNEI. This CDR3 spans 16 amino acids. The origin of this receptor is an adult in good health. The source was peripheral blood, collected on day 0 of AZD1222 vaccination. The chain carries TRBV2 and TRBJ1-5; no clear D. The CDR3 bases are TGTGCCAGCAGCAAAGTGGGCAGAGAAAGTTATCAGCCCCAGCATTTT. Translation: CASSKVGRESYQPQHF.